The next 26 T cell receptor beta chains were all read from a single sample in a study of OX40 agonist ivuxolimab in advanced cancers. The library was obtained by the immunoSEQ multiplex PCR assay. TCRdb provides this immuneACCESS table in a form limited to in-frame rearrangements. Some clones are lacking; in checked studies, under half of them reflect an unresolved V gene, and why the rest are absent is not known. Here the sample has about 52,000 clones; approximately 92% occur a single time. The leading ten clones occupy around 26% of the sample. Sample: CD4+ or CD8+ T cells sorted from blood, taken in a trial of the OX40 agonist ivuxolimab. These receptors were obtained from an adult with an advanced solid tumor such as melanoma, head and neck, liver or kidney cancer.

This rearrangement joins TRBV5-1 to TRBJ2-1; D possibly corresponds to TRBD2 (6 bases). This CDR3 comprises 15 residues. V shed 4 bases and J shed 9 bases, with 20 bases lying between them. CDR1 and CDR2 from the germline V gene are SGHRS and YFSETQ. CDR3: CASSPDSASSGEQFF. The CDR3 region has the DNA TGCGCCAGCAGCCCCGACTCAGCCAGTAGCGGTGAGCAGTTCTTC.

The sample holds one count of this clone. The chain links TRBV4-3 to TRBJ1-1; 9 bases match TRBD1. Trimming removed 1 base from V and 5 bases from J; junction bases left unmatched: 5. This CDR3 has 15 amino acids. Germline CDR1 reads LGHNA; CDR2 reads YSLEER. CDR3: CASSQARQGGTEAFF. In DNA, the CDR3 is TGCGCCAGCAGCCAAGCCAGACAGGGGGGAACTGAAGCTTTCTTT.

The J gene is TRBJ1-1, the V gene TRBV19; D is ambiguous. The CDR3 length is 13 residues. The V gene's germline CDR1 is LNHDA and CDR2 SQIVND (reference sequence). V was clipped by 3 bases and J by 3 bases, with 8 bases between them. CDR3 sequence (DNA): TGTGCCAGTAGTATCCCCTCTGACACTGAAGCTTTCTTT. Translating gives CASSIPSDTEAFF.

This clone appeared once. The CDR3 region is CATSRDLGLAGNEQFF. The DNA for the CDR3 is TGTGCCACCAGCAGAGATCTAGGCCTAGCGGGCAATGAGCAGTTCTTC. The chain has TRBV15 and TRBJ2-1; the match to TRBD2 covers 8 bases. Germline V gives CDR1 LNHNV, CDR2 YYDKDF (reference sequence). The CDR3 has 16 amino acids. With V trimmed by 0 bases and J by 6 bases, 7 bases remained unmatched. The full variable domain, with the rest looked up from reference TRBV15 and TRBJ2-1, is DAMVIQNPRYQVTQFGKPVTLSCSQTLNHNVMYWYQQKSSQAPKLLFHYYDKDFNNEADTPDNFQSRRPNTSFCFLDIRSPGLGDTAMYLCATSRDLGLAGNEQFFGPGTRLTVL.

The chain carries TRBV9 and TRBJ1-1; D is unresolved. The ends were cut back, 0 bases at V and 3 bases at J, with 6 bases in the middle. The CDR3 extends over 13 amino acids. Germline CDR1 reads SGDLS; CDR2 reads YYNGEE. The CDR3 bases are TGTGCCAGCAGCGTAGGAGGGCACACTGAAGCTTTCTTT. Translated, it gives CASSVGGHTEAFF.

The V and J genes are TRBV27 and TRBJ2-7, with D perhaps TRBD2 (6 bases). CDR1 and CDR2 (germline): MNHEY, SMNVEV (reference sequence). V lost 0 bases, J lost 1 base, and 10 bases lay in between. The CDR3 is 15 residues long. This CDR3 reads CASSLSTAGSYEQYF. CDR3 nucleotides: TGTGCCAGCAGTTTATCGACGGCGGGGTCCTACGAGCAGTACTTC.

CDR3 amino acids: CASSFQQNEQYF. The CDR3 nucleotides are TGTGCCAGCAGCTTTCAACAAAACGAGCAGTACTTC. V gene TRBV5-6 combines with J gene TRBJ2-7, with no clear D. The CDR3 is 12 residues long. The germline gives CDR1 SGHDT, CDR2 YYEEEE. Trimming removed 2 bases at V and 5 bases at J, with 8 bases between.

The gene calls are TRBV9 and TRBJ2-1, with a tentative D call TRBD2 (6 bases). Trimming stripped 0 bases from V and 5 bases from J, with 12 bases between. In germline, CDR1 is SGDLS, CDR2 YYNGEE. The CDR3 has 15 residues. CDR3 protein: CASSVGGGPNNEQFF. DNA for the CDR3: TGTGCCAGCAGCGTAGGGGGAGGACCCAACAATGAGCAGTTCTTC. The full variable domain, its missing parts supplied by reference TRBV9 and TRBJ2-1, is DSGVTQTPKHLITATGQRVTLRCSPRSGDLSVYWYQQSLDQGLQFLIQYYNGEERAKGNILERFSAQQFPDLHSELNLSSLELGDSALYFCASSVGGGPNNEQFFGPGTRLTVL.

This clone was recorded only once. The chain uses TRBV6-5 and TRBJ1-1; 7 bases line up with TRBD1. The CDR3 runs to 15 residues. The ends lost 3 bases at V and 2 bases at J; junction bases unmatched: 6. CDR1 MNHEY and CDR2 SVGAGI come from the germline V gene. Here the CDR3 DNA reads TGTGCCAGCAGTTATCAAGACAGGGAAAACACTGAAGCTTTCTTT. Translating gives CASSYQDRENTEAFF.

This sequence joins TRBV9 and TRBJ2-5, with TRBD2 identical over 7 bases. CDR1 is SGDLS, CDR2 YYNGEE, per germline. Trimming took 0 bases from V and 5 from J; bases not matched to a gene: 7. This CDR3 region has 15 residues. The CDR3 sequence: CASSVAGTGGETQYF. CDR3 nucleotides: TGTGCCAGCAGCGTAGCAGGGACCGGGGGGGAGACCCAGTACTTC. The full variable domain, in which reference TRBV9 and TRBJ2-5 provide the parts outside the CDR3, is DSGVTQTPKHLITATGQRVTLRCSPRSGDLSVYWYQQSLDQGLQFLIQYYNGEERAKGNILERFSAQQFPDLHSELNLSSLELGDSALYFCASSVAGTGGETQYFGPGTRLLVL.

The CDR3 nucleotides read TGTGCCAGCAGCTTAGGAAGCGGGAGGTCGGAGACCCAGTACTTC. Translating gives CASSLGSGRSETQYF. The chain couples TRBV7-9 to TRBJ2-5; 9 bases agree with TRBD2. Germline V CDR1 and CDR2: SEHNR, FQNEAQ (reference sequence). The CDR3 contains 15 residues. Trimming cost V 1 base and J 5 bases; bases outside gene matches: 5.

The rearrangement links TRBV28 to TRBJ2-1; D uncertain. Germline V lookup: CDR1 MDHEN, CDR2 SYDVKM. The CDR3 contains 17 residues. The V end was cut by 2 bases, the J end by 0 bases, with 14 bases between. CDR3 nucleotides: TGTGCCAGCAGTTTAGGGCAGCTGTCGAGCTCCTACAATGAGCAGTTCTTC. Protein sequence: CASSLGQLSSSYNEQFF. Based on the CDR3 plus reference TRBV28 and TRBJ2-1, the full variable domain is DVKVTQSSRYLVKRTGEKVFLECVQDMDHENMFWYRQDPGLGLRLIYFSYDVKMKEKGDIPEGYSVSREKKERFSLILESASTNQTSMYLCASSLGQLSSSYNEQFFGPGTRLTVL.

V and J are TRBV27 and TRBJ2-3, with 8 bases that match TRBD2. Germline assignment: CDR1 MNHEY and CDR2 SMNVEV (reference sequence). The junction had 20 bases not matched to a gene; V was cut back by 2 bases and J by 10 bases. The length of the CDR3 is 18 residues. In nucleotides, the CDR3 is TGTGCCAGCAGTTTAACCCCCGGTGGTAGCGGGACCGAGAGGGCGCAGTATTTT. Translated: CASSLTPGGSGTERAQYF.

This chain connects TRBV6-5 to TRBJ2-3; 7 bases align to TRBD1. V lost 5 bases and J lost 0; bases outside the gene matches: 5. This CDR3 comprises 15 residues. CDR1 MNHEY and CDR2 SVGAGI come from the germline V gene. CDR3 residues: CASSLGTVSTDTQYF. The CDR3 DNA is TGTGCCAGCAGTCTCGGGACAGTCAGCACAGATACGCAGTATTTT.

This clone was seen only once. The rearrangement links TRBV7-8 to TRBJ1-2; perhaps TRBD1 as D (6 bases). CDR1 and CDR2 from the germline V gene are SGHVS and FQNEAQ. The CDR3 totals 15 residues. Trimming took 1 base from V and 4 from J, leaving 13 bases between them. The CDR3 DNA is TGTGCCAGCAGCTTAGATCTGGACAGCGTCTATGGCTACACCTTC. Its protein product is CASSLDLDSVYGYTF.

The chain recombines TRBV5-6 with TRBJ1-3; D uncertain. The germline CDR1 and CDR2 sequences are SGHDT and YYEEEE. The CDR3 spans 14 residues. The V gene lost 5 bases and the J gene lost 0 bases, with 9 bases spanning the gap. For the CDR3, the DNA is TGTGCCAGCAGTCCGATCTACTCTGGAAACACCATATATTTT. Protein: CASSPIYSGNTIYF.

With respect to this clone: Additional DNA sequences in this sample encode the identical CDR3. The V call is TRBV5-6, the J call TRBJ2-7, with a possible D match to TRBD2 (5 bases). This CDR3 comprises 12 residues. The V gene lost 4 bases and the J gene lost 2 bases, with 7 bases spanning the gap. CDR1 is SGHDT, CDR2 YYEEEE, per germline. Here the CDR3 DNA reads TGTGCCAGCAGCCCCGGGACCTACGAGCAGTACTTC. Amino acid sequence: CASSPGTYEQYF. The entire variable domain, with the rest obtained from reference TRBV5-6 and TRBJ2-7, is as follows: DAGVTQSPTHLIKTRGQQVTLRCSPKSGHDTVSWYQQALGQGPQFIFQYYEEEERQRGNFPDRFSGHQFPNYSSELNVNALLLGDSALYLCASSPGTYEQYFGPGTRLTVT.

The V gene is TRBV29-1, the J gene TRBJ1-2; no definite D call. Germline values: CDR1 SQVTM, CDR2 ANQGSEA. This CDR3 spans 12 amino acids. Trimming removed 4 bases at V and 7 bases at J, with 13 bases between. The chain's CDR3 is CSVVGPEGGYTF. The CDR3 bases are TGCAGCGTTGTGGGCCCTGAAGGTGGCTACACCTTC.

V and J are TRBV7-9 and TRBJ1-1; a weak D match, TRBD1 (5 bases). V lost 8 bases and J lost 0, with 10 bases in between. The CDR3 contains 13 residues. CDR1 is SEHNR, CDR2 FQNEAQ, per germline (reference sequence). CDR3 residues: CASGLTVNTEAFF. Here the CDR3 DNA reads TGTGCCAGCGGGTTGACAGTGAACACTGAAGCTTTCTTT.

This clone was seen only a few times. V gene TRBV13 combines with J gene TRBJ1-1; 7 positions agree with TRBD1. The V and J ends lost 6 bases and 0 bases, in that order; junction bases with no gene match: 1. Germline V gene data show CDR1 as PRHDT and CDR2 as FYEKMQ (reference sequence). The CDR3 sequence is 13 residues long. CDR3 region: CASRDRLNTEAFF. CDR3 nucleotide sequence: TGTGCCAGCAGGGACAGGCTGAACACTGAAGCTTTCTTT. Full variable domain (missing parts from reference TRBV13 and TRBJ1-1): AAGVIQSPRHLIKEKRETATLKCYPIPRHDTVYWYQQGPGQDPQFLISFYEKMQSDKGSIPDRFSAQQFSDYHSELNMSSLELGDSALYFCASRDRLNTEAFFGQGTRLTVV.

This clone was seen just once. The chain is built from TRBV6-6 and TRBJ1-2; 12 nucleotides match TRBD1. Germline values: CDR1 MNHNY, CDR2 SVGAGI (reference sequence). V was pared by 7 bases and J by 8 bases, with 14 bases of the junction left unmatched. This CDR3 has 16 residues. The CDR3 protein is CASTAVGTGGAEGYTF. The CDR3, as DNA: TGTGCCAGCACTGCGGTGGGGACAGGGGGCGCGGAGGGCTACACCTTC.

The V and J genes are TRBV28 and TRBJ1-2; TRBD1 agrees at 10 bases. Germline trimming cut 5 bases from V and 4 bases from J; bases unmatched to any gene: 4. CDR1 is MDHEN, CDR2 SYDVKM, per germline. The CDR3 is made up of 14 amino acids. The CDR3 nucleotides are TGTGCCAGCAGTCGGGGACAGGGGATCTATGGCTACACCTTC. Translated, it gives CASSRGQGIYGYTF.

The genes are TRBV28 and TRBJ2-1; possibly TRBD2 for D (6 bases). V lost 3 bases and J lost 3, with 12 bases in between. Germline loops: CDR1 MDHEN, CDR2 SYDVKM. The CDR3 has 15 amino acids. CDR3 sequence: CASSLSRGLYNEQFF. CDR3 nucleotide sequence: TGTGCCAGCAGTTTGTCAAGGGGACTCTACAATGAGCAGTTCTTC.

This sequence joins TRBV18 and TRBJ1-4, with D tentatively TRBD1 (5 bases). Trimming took 8 bases from V and 0 from J, leaving 19 bases between them. The CDR3 is made up of 17 amino acids. Germline V gene data show CDR1 as KGHSH and CDR2 as LQKENI. CDR3 region: CASTVDSAVSTNEKLFF. Here the CDR3 DNA reads TGTGCCAGCACCGTCGACAGTGCGGTATCAACTAATGAAAAACTGTTTTTT.

The chain uses TRBV9 and TRBJ2-2, with TRBD2 matching 8 bases. From germline, CDR1 is SGDLS and CDR2 YYNGEE. The CDR3 has 13 amino acids. J was trimmed by 13 bases and V by 0 bases; bases with no gene match: 5. The CDR3 loop is CASSVAGGPGLFF. In DNA, the CDR3 is TGTGCCAGCAGCGTAGCGGGAGGGCCCGGGCTGTTTTTT. The whole variable domain, remainder taken from reference TRBV9 and TRBJ2-2, is DSGVTQTPKHLITATGQRVTLRCSPRSGDLSVYWYQQSLDQGLQFLIQYYNGEERAKGNILERFSAQQFPDLHSELNLSSLELGDSALYFCASSVAGGPGLFFGEGSRLTVL.

The chain recombines TRBV28 with TRBJ2-7, with D tentatively TRBD1 (5 bases). The germline V gene encodes CDR1 MDHEN and CDR2 SYDVKM. Between the trimmed V and J ends, which lost 3 bases and 2 bases, there was a span of 14 bases. The CDR3 totals 15 residues. CDR3 residues: CASSFPQGVTYEQYF. DNA for the CDR3: TGTGCCAGCAGTTTTCCCCAGGGTGTAACCTACGAGCAGTACTTC.